This T cell receptor beta chain is drawn from a study of blood T cells in healthy people across ages. Study-wide results and caveats: The lack of PBMC sorting stopped any conclusive naive versus antigen-experienced comparison. It was the long-lived donors that had more naive CD4+ cells and higher diversity than aged donors. Changes seen in expanded clonotypes were possibly confounded by donor CMV status left unknown.

Of note for this clonotype: Its specificity is unknown.

The use of a sample-barcoded 5' primer and a J-beta primer mix characterized a second PCR of roughly 6 to 11 cycles. TCRdb called the 5' RACE reads again in MiXCR, with one record for every CDR3 protein. Altogether approximately 1,000,000 distinct CDR3 sequences are present, roughly 45% being singletons, with the ten largest covering approximately 17%. Samples each had at least 5.5 micrograms of total RNA extracted. The CDR3 consists of 14 residues. The germline gives CDR1 GTSNPN, CDR2 SVGIG (reference sequence). V shed 7 bases and J 0 bases; nucleotides not matched to a gene: 6. V and J are TRBV30 and TRBJ1-5; 7 positions agree with TRBD1. This TCR came from a woman in her sixties in good health. Source material: blood. CDR3 sequence: CAFRRDSSNQPQHF. CDR3 coding DNA: TGTGCCTTCCGCCGGGACAGTAGCAATCAGCCCCAGCATTTT.